A selection of T cell receptor beta chains follows, all from one sample in a study of beta chain features in type 1 diabetes. The table came from immunoSEQ multiplex PCR; TCRdb's copy has only in-frame clones and leaves some out. The sample lists around 250,000 clones, approximately 13% occurring once. The source material was naive CD4+ T cells from blood. These receptors all stem from a man aged 30-40 years with type 1 diabetes. Both conserved end residues are part of each CDR3. The D gene is left open where the match is weak. Clone size is stated in some rows and not others, as once, few, many or a class when expanded.

>-|TRBV11-2|TRBJ1-1|-
CASSLEGVANTEAFF
TGTGCCAGCAGCTTAGAAGGTGTAGCAAACACTGAAGCTTTCTTT
>few|TRBV19|TRBJ1-3|-
CASVGAGVNTIYF
TGTGCCAGTGTCGGCGCAGGGGTGAACACCATATATTTT
>-|TRBV5-1|TRBJ2-2|TRBD1
CASSPRQGYGELFF
TGCGCCAGCAGCCCACGACAGGGGTACGGGGAGCTGTTTTTT
>-|TRBV29-1|TRBJ2-1|-
CSVDEGYPRSEQFF
TGCAGCGTTGATGAGGGATATCCGAGAAGCGAGCAGTTCTTC
>-|TRBV7-7|TRBJ1-3|TRBD1
CASSTDRGDTIYF
TGTGCTAGCAGCACGGACAGGGGGGACACCATATATTTT
>-|TRBV29-1|TRBJ1-1|-
CSVARTSSTEAFF
TGCAGCGTTGCTAGGACATCTTCAACTGAAGCTTTCTTT
>few|TRBV9|TRBJ2-6|TRBD2
CASNSGRYSSGANVLTF
TGTGCCAGCAATAGCGGGAGGTATTCTTCTGGGGCCAACGTCCTGACTTTC
>few|TRBV6-5|TRBJ1-1|-
CASRTMNTEAFF
TGTGCCAGCAGGACTATGAACACTGAAGCTTTCTTT
>-|TRBV7-2|TRBJ2-1|-
CASSLLLSLGSYNEQFF
TGTGCCAGCAGCCTACTCCTATCCCTTGGCTCCTACAATGAGCAGTTCTTC
>few|TRBV7-6|TRBJ2-2|TRBD1
CASSLATGGSGELFF
TGTGCCAGCAGCTTAGCTACAGGGGGTTCCGGGGAGCTGTTTTTT
>-|TRBV29-1|TRBJ2-5|-
CSVVSGSETQYF
TGCAGCGTTGTTTCAGGCTCAGAGACCCAGTACTTC
>few|TRBV6-1|TRBJ2-3|-
CASTLLGFITDTQYF
TGTGCCAGCACGCTTTTGGGCTTCATCACAGATACGCAGTATTTT
>-|TRBV29-1|TRBJ1-3|TRBD1
CSVGDRGGTRGNTIYF
TGCAGCGTTGGGGACAGGGGAGGTACGCGGGGAAACACCATATATTTT
>-|TRBV7-9|TRBJ2-7|-
CASSLVPGIDEQYF
TGTGCCAGCAGCTTAGTGCCAGGGATTGACGAGCAGTACTTC
>-|TRBV18|TRBJ2-5|TRBD2
CASSQREQETQYF
TGTGCCAGCTCCCAGCGGGAACAAGAGACCCAGTACTTC
>few|TRBV4-1|TRBJ2-5|TRBD2
CASSRGTSGEGETQYF
TGCGCCAGCAGCCGCGGGACTAGCGGTGAGGGAGAGACCCAGTACTTC
>few|TRBV19|TRBJ1-5|TRBD1
CASSIAGTGPQPQHF
TGTGCCAGTAGTATAGCAGGGACAGGGCCTCAGCCCCAGCATTTT
>-|TRBV2|TRBJ2-1|-
CASIEGLLDNEQFF
TGTGCCAGCATTGAAGGTCTATTAGACAATGAGCAGTTCTTC
>few|TRBV5-4|TRBJ2-1|-
CASSLGSGSYNEQFF
TGTGCCAGCAGCTTGGGTAGCGGCTCCTACAATGAGCAGTTCTTC
>-|TRBV10-1|TRBJ2-5|TRBD1
CASSAGQGARETQYF
TGCGCCAGCAGTGCGGGACAGGGGGCGCGGGAGACCCAGTACTTC
>-|TRBV5-4|TRBJ2-1|TRBD1
CASSLGGQSINNEQFF
TGTGCCAGCAGCTTGGGGGGACAGAGCATAAACAATGAGCAGTTCTTC
>-|TRBV19|TRBJ1-1|-
CASSIPVDGIRNTEAFF
TGTGCCAGTAGTATTCCGGTCGACGGGATCCGGAACACTGAAGCTTTCTTT
>few|TRBV7-6|TRBJ2-3|-
CASSWPPAADTQYF
TGTGCCAGCAGCTGGCCCCCCGCTGCAGATACGCAGTATTTT
>-|TRBV9|TRBJ1-2|TRBD1
CASSVRTGGGGYTF
TGTGCCAGCAGCGTTAGGACAGGGGGTGGAGGCTACACCTTC
>-|TRBV14|TRBJ1-5|TRBD1
CASSWRDRGLGGNQPQHF
TGTGCCAGCAGCTGGCGGGACAGGGGGCTTGGGGGCAATCAGCCCCAGCATTTT
>-|TRBV25-1|TRBJ2-5|-
CASSDMAAQYF
TGTGCCAGCAGTGATATGGCGGCCCAGTACTTC
>-|TRBV29-1|TRBJ2-7|-
CSGLKSGAGEQYF
TGCAGCGGGCTCAAGTCAGGGGCCGGAGAGCAGTACTTC
>few|TRBV5-4|TRBJ1-4|TRBD1
CASSQPGQGGEKLFF
TGTGCCAGCAGCCAACCGGGACAGGGGGGTGAAAAACTGTTTTTT
>-|TRBV11-2|TRBJ2-3|-
CASSLRGSSTDTQYF
TGTGCCAGCAGCTTAAGGGGTTCTAGCACAGATACGCAGTATTTT
>-|TRBV6-4|TRBJ1-1|-
CASSEQVNTEAFF
TGTGCCAGCAGTGAACAGGTGAACACTGAAGCTTTCTTT
>few|TRBV11-3|TRBJ2-5|-
CASSLEGDEETQYF
TGTGCCAGCAGCTTGGAGGGTGATGAGGAGACCCAGTACTTC
>-|TRBV18|TRBJ2-2|TRBD1
CASSPQSTGTNTGELFF
TGTGCCAGCTCACCCCAGTCGACAGGGACCAACACCGGGGAGCTGTTTTTT
>-|TRBV5-1|TRBJ2-1|TRBD2
CASSPPGLASSNEQFF
TGCGCCAGCAGCCCCCCGGGACTAGCGTCTTCCAATGAGCAGTTCTTC